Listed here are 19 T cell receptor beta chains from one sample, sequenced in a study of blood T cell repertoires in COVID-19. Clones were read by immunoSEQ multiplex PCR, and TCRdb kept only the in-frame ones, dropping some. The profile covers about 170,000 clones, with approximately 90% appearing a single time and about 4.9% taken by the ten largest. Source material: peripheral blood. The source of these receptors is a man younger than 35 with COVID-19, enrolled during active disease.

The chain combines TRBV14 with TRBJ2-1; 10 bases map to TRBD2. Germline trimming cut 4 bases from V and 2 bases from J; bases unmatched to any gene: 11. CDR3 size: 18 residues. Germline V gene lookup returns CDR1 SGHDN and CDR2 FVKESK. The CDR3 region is CASSRPGLAGAAYNEQFF. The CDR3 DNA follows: TGTGCCAGCAGCCGACCGGGCCTAGCGGGGGCGGCCTACAATGAGCAGTTCTTC.

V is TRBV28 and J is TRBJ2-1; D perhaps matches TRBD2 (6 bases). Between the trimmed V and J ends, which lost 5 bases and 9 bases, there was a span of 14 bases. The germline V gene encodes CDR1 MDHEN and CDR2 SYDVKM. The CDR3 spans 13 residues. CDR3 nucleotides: TGTGCCAGCAGTGCCCACCGGGACTCTGAGCAGTTCTTC. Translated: CASSAHRDSEQFF.

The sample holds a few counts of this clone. CDR3 sequence reads: CASSRTPNNSPLHF. CDR3 in DNA: TGTGCCAGCAGCAGGACACCTAATAATTCACCCCTCCACTTT. The V gene is TRBV6-5, the J gene TRBJ1-6, with a possible D match to TRBD1 (5 bases). CDR1 MNHEY and CDR2 SVGAGI come from the germline V gene. CDR3 length: 14 residues. V dropped 6 bases and J dropped 5 bases, with 11 bases sitting between them.

The CDR3 spells CASSLDRIYGYTF. The CDR3 nucleotides read TGTGCCAGCAGCCTGGACAGGATCTATGGCTACACCTTC. The rearrangement joins TRBV7-9 to TRBJ1-2; TRBD1 agrees at 7 bases. CDR1 is SEHNR, CDR2 FQNEAQ, per germline (reference sequence). The V segment lost 5 bases and the J segment 4 bases; nucleotides outside the gene matches: 4. This CDR3 contains 13 residues.

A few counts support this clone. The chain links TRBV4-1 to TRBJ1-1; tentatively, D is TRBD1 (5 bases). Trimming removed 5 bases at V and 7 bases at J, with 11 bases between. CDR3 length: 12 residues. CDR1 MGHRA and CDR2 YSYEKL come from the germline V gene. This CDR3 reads CASSYTGVEAFF. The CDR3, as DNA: TGCGCCAGCAGCTATACAGGAGTTGAAGCTTTCTTT.

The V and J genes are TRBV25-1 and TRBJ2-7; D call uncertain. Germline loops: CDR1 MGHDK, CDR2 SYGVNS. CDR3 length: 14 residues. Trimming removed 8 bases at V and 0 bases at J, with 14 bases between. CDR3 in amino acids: CASSPGWSSYEQYF. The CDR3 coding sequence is TGTGCCAGCTCGCCCGGGTGGAGCTCCTACGAGCAGTACTTC.

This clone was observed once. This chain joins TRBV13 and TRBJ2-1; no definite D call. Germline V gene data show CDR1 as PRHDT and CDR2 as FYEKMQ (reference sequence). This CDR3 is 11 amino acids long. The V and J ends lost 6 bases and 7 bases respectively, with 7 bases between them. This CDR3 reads CASRNSNEQFF. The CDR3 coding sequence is TGTGCCAGCAGGAATAGTAATGAGCAGTTCTTC.

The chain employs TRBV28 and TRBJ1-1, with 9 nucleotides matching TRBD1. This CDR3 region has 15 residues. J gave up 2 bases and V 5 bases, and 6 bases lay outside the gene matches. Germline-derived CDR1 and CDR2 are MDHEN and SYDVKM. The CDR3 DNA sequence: TGTGCCAGCAGTAAGGACAGGGGCCTCAACACTGAAGCTTTCTTT. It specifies CASSKDRGLNTEAFF.

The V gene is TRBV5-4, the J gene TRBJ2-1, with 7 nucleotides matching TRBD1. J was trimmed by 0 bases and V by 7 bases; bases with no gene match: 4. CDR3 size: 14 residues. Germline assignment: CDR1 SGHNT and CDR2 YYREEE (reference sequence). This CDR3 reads CASGTGVSYNEQFF. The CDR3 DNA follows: TGTGCCAGCGGCACAGGGGTCTCCTACAATGAGCAGTTCTTC.

Here the CDR3 DNA reads TGCGCCAGCAGCACAATCCGGGGAGACAATGAGCAGTTCTTC. Translating it yields CASSTIRGDNEQFF. The chain links TRBV4-1 to TRBJ2-1; perhaps TRBD2 as D (5 bases). The CDR3 has 14 residues. Germline CDR1 and CDR2: MGHRA and YSYEKL. V shed 5 bases and J shed 5 bases, with 13 bases lying between them.

The DNA for the CDR3 is TGCGCCAGCAGCTTGGGTAACGGGGAGCTGTTTTTT. Protein sequence: CASSLGNGELFF. J is TRBJ2-2 and V is TRBV5-1; D uncertain. Between the trimmed V and J ends, which lost 0 bases and 7 bases, there was a span of 4 bases. CDR1 is SGHRS and CDR2 is YFSETQ in the germline V gene. The CDR3 consists of 12 residues.

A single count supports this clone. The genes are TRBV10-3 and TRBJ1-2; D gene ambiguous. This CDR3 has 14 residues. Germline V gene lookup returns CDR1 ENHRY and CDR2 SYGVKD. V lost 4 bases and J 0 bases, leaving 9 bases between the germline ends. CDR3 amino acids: CAISVAAANYGYTF. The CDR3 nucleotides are TGTGCCATCAGTGTAGCAGCCGCTAACTATGGCTACACCTTC.

CDR3 DNA sequence: TGTGCCAGCAGTAGACGGGGGGATGACTACAATGAGCAGTTCTTC. Protein sequence: CASSRRGDDYNEQFF. The chain carries TRBV6-5 and TRBJ2-1; 7 bases agree with TRBD2. After removal of 5 bases from V and 3 bases from J, the junction contained 7 bases not matched to a gene. There are 15 residues in the CDR3. Germline values: CDR1 MNHEY, CDR2 SVGAGI.

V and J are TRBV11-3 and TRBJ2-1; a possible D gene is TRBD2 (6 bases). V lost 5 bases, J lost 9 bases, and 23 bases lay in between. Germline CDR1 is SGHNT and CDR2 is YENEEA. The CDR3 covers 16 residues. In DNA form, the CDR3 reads TGTGCCAGCAGCCCCCGGACTACCAATACTTGGGGTGAGCAGTTCTTC. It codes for CASSPRTTNTWGEQFF.

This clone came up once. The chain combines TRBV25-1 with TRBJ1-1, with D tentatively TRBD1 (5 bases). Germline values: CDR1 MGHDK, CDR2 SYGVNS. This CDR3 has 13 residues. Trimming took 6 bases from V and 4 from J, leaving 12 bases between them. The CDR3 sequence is CASSLRGITEAFF. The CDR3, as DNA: TGTGCCAGCAGCCTGCGGGGGATCACTGAAGCTTTCTTT.

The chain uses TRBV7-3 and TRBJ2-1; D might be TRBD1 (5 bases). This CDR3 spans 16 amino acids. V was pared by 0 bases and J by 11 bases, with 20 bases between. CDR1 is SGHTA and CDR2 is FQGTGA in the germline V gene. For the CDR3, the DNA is TGTGCCAGCAGCTTAACCCCAAGGGGTAACCCGCCCCAGCAGTTCTTC. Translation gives CASSLTPRGNPPQQFF. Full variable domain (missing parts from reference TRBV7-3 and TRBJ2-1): GAGVSQTPSNKVTEKGKYVELRCDPISGHTALYWYRQSLGQGPEFLIYFQGTGAADDSGLPNDRFFAVRPEGSVSTLKIQRTERGDSAVYLCASSLTPRGNPPQQFFGPGTRLTVL.

The CDR3 spells CASSRRGGTDTQYF. CDR3 in DNA: TGTGCCAGCAGCCGTAGAGGCGGCACAGATACGCAGTATTTT. J is TRBJ2-3 and V is TRBV11-3; D remains unclear. V was pared by 5 bases and J by 1 base, with 10 bases between. The CDR3 extends over 14 amino acids. Germline lookup yields CDR1 SGHNT and CDR2 YENEEA.

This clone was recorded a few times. CDR3 nucleotide sequence: TGTGCCAGCAGTCCCAGAGGGGGGGATGGCTACACCTTC. Translated: CASSPRGGDGYTF. This rearrangement joins TRBV6-2 or TRBV6-3 to TRBJ1-2, with D possibly TRBD1 on 6 matching bases. CDR1 is MNHEY and CDR2 is SVGEGT in the germline V gene. V lost 5 bases and J 6 bases, leaving 13 bases between the germline ends. CDR3 size: 13 residues.

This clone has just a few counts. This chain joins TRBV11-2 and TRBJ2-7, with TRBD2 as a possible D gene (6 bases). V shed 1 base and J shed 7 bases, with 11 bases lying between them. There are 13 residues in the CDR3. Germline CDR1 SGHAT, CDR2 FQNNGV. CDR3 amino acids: CASSLGGTSEQYF. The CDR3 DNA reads TGTGCCAGCAGCTTAGGCGGGACGAGTGAGCAGTACTTC.